What follows are 30 T cell receptor beta chains derived from one specimen sequenced in a study of blood T cell repertoires in COVID-19. Sequencing was performed with immunoSEQ multiplex PCR; in TCRdb, only in-frame clones are kept and a portion is missing. This sample has roughly 250,000 clones, with 88% found just once. The source material was peripheral blood. Receptors were obtained from a woman aged 25 to 39 with acute or convalescent COVID-19.

The rearrangement joins TRBV6-6 to TRBJ1-2; D might be TRBD1 (5 bases). CDR3 length: 14 amino acids. With 5 bases removed from V and 6 bases from J, the gap between germline ends came to 16 bases. Germline CDR1 and CDR2: MNHNY and SVGAGI (reference sequence). DNA of the CDR3: TGTGCCAGCAGTCGCGACGGGGGACGGGATGGCTACACCTTC. Encoded protein: CASSRDGGRDGYTF.

The chain recombines TRBV7-2 with TRBJ2-5; tentative D call: TRBD2 (7 bases). The germline V and J ends were trimmed by 6 bases and 1 base, with 15 bases remaining between them. This CDR3 has 15 residues. Germline loops: CDR1 SGHTA, CDR2 FQGNSA. The CDR3 DNA reads TGTGCCAGCAGTCATAGGGGGGGCCTCCAAGAGACCCAGTACTTC. As protein: CASSHRGGLQETQYF. The complete variable domain, with remaining parts taken from reference TRBV7-2 and TRBJ2-5, reads GAGVSQSPSNKVTEKGKDVELRCDPISGHTALYWYRQSLGQGLEFLIYFQGNSAPDKSGLPSDRFSAERTGGSVSTLTIQRTQQEDSAVYLCASSHRGGLQETQYFGPGTRLLVL.

The rearrangement joins TRBV6-2 or TRBV6-3 to TRBJ2-1; 7 bases match TRBD2. V trimming: 2 bases; J trimming: 8 bases; junction bases outside the gene matches: 9. CDR3 size: 15 residues. CDR1 and CDR2 from the germline V gene are MNHEY and SVGEGT. CDR3 protein: CASSYQGGSPDEQFF. The CDR3 DNA follows: TGTGCCAGCAGTTACCAAGGCGGGAGCCCCGATGAGCAGTTCTTC.

The chain recombines TRBV7-2 with TRBJ2-5; weak D call: TRBD1 (6 bases). This CDR3 region has 15 residues. V lost 4 bases to trimming and J lost 5 bases, with 17 bases between them. Per germline, CDR1 SGHTA and CDR2 FQGNSA. The CDR3 DNA sequence: TGTGCCAGCAGCTCATCAGGGGTTGGAATGGAGACCCAGTACTTC. This sequence encodes CASSSSGVGMETQYF.

The chain is built from TRBV9 and TRBJ2-1; no firm D call. V lost 4 bases to trimming and J lost 0 bases, with 8 bases between them. This CDR3 contains 14 residues. Per the germline V gene, CDR1 is SGDLS and CDR2 is YYNGEE. The CDR3 sequence: CASSSHDSYNEQFF. DNA of the CDR3: TGTGCCAGCAGCAGCCATGACTCCTACAATGAGCAGTTCTTC.

The J gene is TRBJ2-2, the V gene TRBV19; 8 bases map to TRBD2. This CDR3 contains 17 residues. Germline lookup yields CDR1 LNHDA and CDR2 SQIVND (reference sequence). Unmatched junction bases numbered 11, after V lost 5 bases and J lost 3 bases. This CDR3 is CASSVLIAGLYTGELFF. The CDR3 nucleotides are TGTGCCAGTAGTGTCTTAATAGCGGGGCTTTACACCGGGGAGCTGTTTTTT.

V usage is TRBV15 and J usage is TRBJ2-7; 8 nucleotides agree with TRBD2. The CDR3 loop spans 15 amino acids. Germline V gene lookup returns CDR1 LNHNV and CDR2 YYDKDF (reference sequence). The V and J ends lost 1 base and 2 bases, in that order; junction bases with no gene match: 4. This CDR3 is CATSRGSGRAYEQYF. The CDR3 DNA follows: TGTGCCACCAGCAGAGGATCCGGGAGGGCCTACGAGCAGTACTTC.

The chain is built from TRBV30 and TRBJ2-7; 10 nucleotides align to TRBD2. The germline CDR1 and CDR2 sequences are GTSNPN and SVGIG (reference sequence). This CDR3 spans 12 amino acids. Trimming took 5 bases from V and 7 from J; bases not matched to a gene: 5. The DNA of the CDR3 is TGTGCCTGGGACAGCGGGAGGGGGGAGCAGTACTTC. Translating gives CAWDSGRGEQYF.

This sequence joins TRBV2 and TRBJ2-3; D perhaps matches TRBD1 (5 bases). In germline, CDR1 is SNHLY, CDR2 FYNNEI. V was shortened by 1 base and J by 4 bases, with 9 bases between the two germline ends. The CDR3 consists of 14 residues. The CDR3 sequence is CASSEGGRPDTQYF. DNA of the CDR3: TGTGCCAGCAGTGAAGGGGGCCGCCCAGATACGCAGTATTTT. Looking up the rest from reference TRBV2 and TRBJ2-3 gives the full variable domain: EPEVTQTPSHQVTQMGQEVILRCVPISNHLYFYWYRQILGQKVEFLVSFYNNEISEKSEIFDDQFSVERPDGSNFTLKIRSTKLEDSAMYFCASSEGGRPDTQYFGPGTRLTVL.

V gene TRBV5-4 combines with J gene TRBJ2-2, with 7 positions matching TRBD1. The germline V gene encodes CDR1 SGHNT and CDR2 YYREEE (reference sequence). V shed 4 bases, J shed 4 bases, and the junction held 13 bases outside the gene matches. The CDR3 has 17 residues. CDR3 DNA sequence: TGTGCCAGCAGCCCAGGGGGAGTACCGCGTAGCACCGGGGAGCTGTTTTTT. This gives the protein CASSPGGVPRSTGELFF.

The rearrangement joins TRBV9 to TRBJ2-1; TRBD2 might be the D (5 bases). Germline values: CDR1 SGDLS, CDR2 YYNGEE. The V end was cut by 4 bases, the J end by 7 bases, with 18 bases between. The CDR3 extends over 15 amino acids. This CDR3 is CASSQRGVAGNEQFF. The CDR3 DNA is TGTGCCAGCAGCCAACGGGGTGTGGCCGGAAATGAGCAGTTCTTC.

Worth noting for this clone: Other DNA sequences within the sample encode an identical CDR3. This chain connects TRBV30 to TRBJ2-5; unclear D gene. This CDR3 is built from 11 residues. Germline CDR1 reads GTSNPN; CDR2 reads SVGIG (reference sequence). V shed 0 bases and J shed 5 bases, with 4 bases lying between them. The CDR3 DNA sequence: TGTGCCTGGAGTGTACTTGAGACCCAGTACTTC. Translated, it gives CAWSVLETQYF.

The chain is built from TRBV19 and TRBJ2-7; 7 bases fit TRBD2. CDR1 and CDR2 from the germline V gene are LNHDA and SQIVND (reference sequence). Trimming took 8 bases from V and 2 from J; bases not matched to a gene: 18. This CDR3 has 17 residues. The CDR3 reads CASVGGFHLTRTYEQYF. The CDR3 bases are TGTGCCAGTGTCGGGGGGTTTCACCTTACCCGAACCTACGAGCAGTACTTC.

The rearrangement links TRBV11-3 to TRBJ2-7; 11 bases agree with TRBD1. Germline V gene data show CDR1 as SGHNT and CDR2 as YENEEA. The CDR3 loop spans 13 amino acids. With 4 bases clipped from V and 7 bases from J, the junction kept 3 bases outside the gene matches. DNA for the CDR3: TGTGCCAGCAGCTCGGGACAGGGGGAAGAGCAGTACTTC. It yields the protein CASSSGQGEEQYF.

As to this clone: Other nucleotide sequences from this sample produce the same CDR3. The chain couples TRBV11-3 to TRBJ1-1, with D possibly TRBD1 on 5 matching bases. The V gene lost 1 base and the J gene lost 1 base, with 7 bases spanning the gap. The CDR3 loop spans 14 amino acids. The germline V gene has CDR1 SGHNT and CDR2 YENEEA. The CDR3 is CASSLGRGNTEAFF. In nucleotides, the CDR3 is TGTGCCAGCAGCTTAGGTAGGGGGAACACTGAAGCTTTCTTT. The full variable domain, rest sourced from reference TRBV11-3 and TRBJ1-1, is EAGVVQSPRYKIIEKKQPVAFWCNPISGHNTLYWYLQNLGQGPELLIRYENEEAVDDSQLPKDRFSAERLKGVDSTLKIQPAELGDSAVYLCASSLGRGNTEAFFGQGTRLTVV.

This clone was picked up one time. V is TRBV4-3 and J is TRBJ1-1, with D maybe TRBD1 (5 bases). The germline CDR1 and CDR2 sequences are LGHNA and YSLEER. Trimming took off 3 bases at V and 4 bases at J, with 27 bases between the two ends. The CDR3 covers 19 residues. The CDR3 sequence: CASSQPSFAWGAGCTEAFF. CDR3 coding DNA: TGCGCCAGCAGCCAGCCCTCCTTCGCGTGGGGCGCTGGTTGCACTGAAGCTTTCTTT.

The genes are TRBV5-1 and TRBJ2-7; D may be TRBD1 (6 bases). The germline V gene encodes CDR1 SGHRS and CDR2 YFSETQ. The length of the CDR3 is 16 residues. Trimming shortened V by 4 bases and J by 4 bases, and 21 bases separated the two germline ends. The CDR3 DNA follows: TGCGCCAGCAGCATAGCTTTGGGGGCGCGACTTTACGAGCAGTACTTC. Its protein is CASSIALGARLYEQYF.

The chain carries TRBV30 and TRBJ1-2; 12 bases agree with TRBD1. Trimming at V came to 2 bases and at J to 7 bases, leaving 8 bases not matched to a gene. CDR3 size: 15 residues. Per germline, CDR1 GTSNPN and CDR2 SVGIG (reference sequence). The CDR3 protein is CAWSSPGTGGSGYTF. CDR3 coding DNA: TGTGCCTGGAGTTCACCCGGGACAGGGGGCTCTGGCTACACCTTC.

The rearrangement links TRBV4-3 to TRBJ2-7; TRBD1 matches 11 bases. Per the germline V gene, CDR1 is LGHNA and CDR2 is YSLEER. The V segment lost 5 bases and the J segment 3 bases; nucleotides outside the gene matches: 3. CDR3 length: 14 amino acids. This CDR3 is CASSTGQGDYEQYF. The CDR3 nucleotides read TGCGCCAGCAGCACGGGACAGGGGGACTACGAGCAGTACTTC.

This rearrangement joins TRBV30 to TRBJ2-3, with 7 positions matching TRBD2. Germline V gives CDR1 GTSNPN, CDR2 SVGIG (reference sequence). J lost 5 bases, V lost 4 bases, and 3 bases had no gene match. The CDR3 runs to 12 residues. The CDR3: CAWTSGGDTQYF. DNA of the CDR3: TGTGCCTGGACTAGCGGAGGAGATACGCAGTATTTT.

CDR3 residues: CASSLWTSGLETQYF. Here the CDR3 DNA reads TGTGCCAGCAGTCTATGGACTAGCGGCCTGGAGACCCAGTACTTC. The chain uses TRBV27 and TRBJ2-5; TRBD2 matches 10 bases. Per germline, CDR1 MNHEY and CDR2 SMNVEV (reference sequence). The CDR3 contains 15 residues. Trimming took 5 bases from V and 5 from J; bases not matched to a gene: 8.

The chain recombines TRBV7-9 with TRBJ1-3; no reliable D call. Germline V CDR1 and CDR2: SEHNR, FQNEAQ (reference sequence). The germline V and J ends were trimmed by 6 bases and 1 base, with 13 bases remaining between them. This CDR3 spans 15 amino acids. The DNA of the CDR3 is TGTGCCAGCAGTTACAACACAGCTTCTGGAAACACCATATATTTT. Residues: CASSYNTASGNTIYF.

The CDR3 DNA is TGTGCCACCAGTGAACGTGACAGCCCCTACAATGAGCAGTTCTTC. This translates into CATSERDSPYNEQFF. V usage is TRBV24-1 and J usage is TRBJ2-1, with D possibly being TRBD1 (5 bases). There are 15 residues in the CDR3. The V and J ends lost 4 bases and 2 bases respectively, with 11 bases between them. Germline CDR1 and CDR2: KGHDR and SFDVKD.

The V gene is TRBV7-9, the J gene TRBJ1-3; D may be TRBD1 (6 bases). Trimming removed 5 bases from V and 3 bases from J, with 17 bases in between. Germline values: CDR1 SEHNR, CDR2 FQNEAQ (reference sequence). This CDR3 has 16 amino acids. CDR3 nucleotide sequence: TGTGCCAGCAGCCTCTTGGGGGGGCTTCATGGAAACACCATATATTTT. It encodes CASSLLGGLHGNTIYF. The whole variable domain, remainder taken from reference TRBV7-9 and TRBJ1-3, is DTGVSQNPRHKITKRGQNVTFRCDPISEHNRLYWYRQTLGQGPEFLTYFQNEAQLEKSRLLSDRFSAERPKGSFSTLEIQRTEQGDSAMYLCASSLLGGLHGNTIYFGEGSWLTVV.

The chain has TRBV4-2 and TRBJ2-4; D ambiguous. V was clipped by 1 base and J by 4 bases, with 2 bases between them. The CDR3 runs 12 residues. Germline assignment: CDR1 LGHNA and CDR2 YNFKEQ. The DNA for the CDR3 is TGTGCCAGCAGCCAAGCAAAAAACATTCAGTACTTC. Amino acid sequence: CASSQAKNIQYF.

The chain has TRBV15 and TRBJ2-7; 9 positions match TRBD1. The CDR3 spans 15 residues. The V and J ends lost 0 bases and 2 bases, in that order; junction bases with no gene match: 2. Germline V gene sequence: CDR1 LNHNV, CDR2 YYDKDF (reference sequence). The CDR3 reads CATSRDRTGAYEQYF. Written as DNA, the CDR3 is TGTGCCACCAGCAGAGACCGGACAGGGGCCTACGAGCAGTACTTC. Full variable domain (remainder filled in from reference TRBV15 and TRBJ2-7): DAMVIQNPRYQVTQFGKPVTLSCSQTLNHNVMYWYQQKSSQAPKLLFHYYDKDFNNEADTPDNFQSRRPNTSFCFLDIRSPGLGDTAMYLCATSRDRTGAYEQYFGPGTRLTVT.

The chain employs TRBV6-5 and TRBJ1-5; D is undetermined. Germline V CDR1 and CDR2: MNHEY, SVGAGI. With 0 bases removed from V and 4 bases from J, the gap between germline ends came to 10 bases. This CDR3 is built from 15 residues. The CDR3 here is CASSYSRAENQPQHF. The CDR3, as DNA: TGTGCCAGCAGTTACTCGAGGGCTGAGAATCAGCCCCAGCATTTT.

This clone has just a few counts. In nucleotides, the CDR3 is TGTGCCAGCAGTGAATCGGGGGGAAATGAAAAACTGTTTTTT. It is translated as CASSESGGNEKLFF. The V and J genes are TRBV2 and TRBJ1-4; a possible D gene is TRBD1 (5 bases). The length of the CDR3 is 14 residues. Germline CDR1 reads SNHLY; CDR2 reads FYNNEI. The ends were cut back, 2 bases at V and 5 bases at J, with 9 bases in the middle.

V and J are TRBV7-3 and TRBJ1-5, with a possible D match to TRBD1 (6 bases). Germline assignment: CDR1 SGHTA and CDR2 FQGTGA. This CDR3 comprises 13 residues. With 5 bases removed from V and 3 bases from J, the gap between germline ends came to 8 bases. For the CDR3, the DNA is TGTGCCAGCAGCCCAGGGGTCAATCAGCCCCAGCATTTT. This sequence encodes CASSPGVNQPQHF.

This chain uses TRBV6-5 with TRBJ1-5; 8 nucleotides line up with TRBD1. From germline, CDR1 is MNHEY and CDR2 SVGAGI. The ends lost 5 bases at V and 5 bases at J; junction bases unmatched: 5. The CDR3 is 14 amino acids. CDR3: CASSPQGGYQPQHF. In nucleotides, the CDR3 is TGTGCCAGCAGTCCACAGGGGGGGTATCAGCCCCAGCATTTT.